Below, 32 T cell receptor beta chains from the same sample are listed, as sequenced in a study of regulatory T cells in long-lasting Graves disease. The time point here: newly diagnosed GD, antithyroid drugs for less than 3 months. PBMC-derived RNA was used for the TCR library. Combining iRepertoire HTBI primers with Arm-PCR of CDR3 regions, the authors built TCR beta libraries. TCRdb re-derived calls from the multiplex PCR reads in MiXCR, one entry per CDR3 protein. The table lists under 800,000 distinct CDR3 sequences, approximately 15% of them singletons, with around 19% in the top ten. The sample was also reused in another study, on T cells in Graves' hyperthyroidism and ophthalmopathy.

The specimen comprised peripheral blood mononuclear cells (PBMCs), sampled at new diagnosis, from a patient treated with antithyroid drugs. These receptors came from a woman aged 25 to 39 with Graves disease.

This clonotype was counted ten times or more. CDR3 nucleotides: TGTGCCACCTTCAAAACAGGGTTTGACGGCTACACCTTC. Protein: CATFKTGFDGYTF. V usage is TRBV3-1 and J usage is TRBJ1-2, with D perhaps TRBD1 (6 bases). The germline gives CDR1 LGHDT, CDR2 YNNKEL (reference sequence). This CDR3 is 13 amino acids long. V dropped 10 bases and J dropped 8 bases, with 20 bases sitting between them.

This clonotype occurred many times. As DNA, the CDR3 is TGCAGCATTAGACTAGCGGGAGTAGTTCGTGGGCCCTACAATGAGCAGTTCTTC. Translation: CSIRLAGVVRGPYNEQFF. The chain employs TRBV29-1 and TRBJ2-1; 12 bases line up with TRBD2. This CDR3 region has 18 residues. CDR1 is SQVTM, CDR2 ANQGSEA, per germline. The V gene end was trimmed by 8 bases and the J gene end by 2 bases; junction bases not matched to a gene: 16.

The sample holds a few counts of this clonotype. The V call is TRBV20-1, the J call TRBJ2-1, with D possibly being TRBD1 (6 bases). V was cut by 0 bases and J by 3 bases, with 9 bases left in between. The CDR3 covers 14 residues. Germline values: CDR1 DFQATT, CDR2 SNEGSKA (reference sequence). CDR3 bases: TGCAGTGCTAGAGAAGGGGGAGACTACAATGAGCAGTTCTTC. Translated: CSAREGGDYNEQFF.

This clonotype was counted ten times or more. The CDR3 reads CASSDPWGNQPQHF. The CDR3 coding sequence is TGTGCCAGCAGTGACCCGTGGGGCAATCAGCCCCAGCATTTT. This rearrangement joins TRBV2 to TRBJ1-5; no clear D. Germline V lookup: CDR1 SNHLY, CDR2 FYNNEI. This CDR3 region has 14 residues. Trimming removed 3 bases at V and 2 bases at J, with 8 bases between.

The chain carries TRBV28 and TRBJ1-6, with 7 bases lining up with TRBD1. The V and J ends lost 5 bases and 9 bases, in that order; junction bases with no gene match: 4. The CDR3 extends over 13 amino acids. CDR1 is MDHEN, CDR2 SYDVKM, per germline. CDR3 DNA sequence: TGTGCCAGCAGTCCCGACAGGGTTTCACCCCTCCACTTT. It encodes CASSPDRVSPLHF.

This clonotype was recorded many times. This chain joins TRBV27 and TRBJ2-1; the match to TRBD1 covers 8 bases. This CDR3 region has 17 residues. Germline CDR1 is MNHEY and CDR2 is SMNVEV (reference sequence). J was trimmed by 2 bases and V by 5 bases; bases with no gene match: 11. CDR3 in amino acids: CASSRQGATGAYNEQFF. The CDR3, as DNA: TGTGCCAGCAGTAGGCAGGGGGCTACGGGGGCCTACAATGAGCAGTTCTTC.

This clonotype was seen at least ten times. The V and J genes are TRBV2 and TRBJ2-7; no clear D gene. Trimming took 7 bases from V and 4 from J, leaving 17 bases between them. The CDR3 length is 14 residues. Germline V gene sequence: CDR1 SNHLY, CDR2 FYNNEI. CDR3 in DNA: TGTGCCAGCAAGACCCTCGTCCCCTTATACGAGCAGTACTTC. It encodes CASKTLVPLYEQYF.

This clonotype was seen a few times. The chain carries TRBV5-1 and TRBJ2-1; the match to TRBD2 covers 10 bases. The ends lost 0 bases at V and 5 bases at J; junction bases unmatched: 2. This CDR3 contains 15 residues. The germline V gene has CDR1 SGHRS and CDR2 YFSETQ. The CDR3: CASSLVAGGNNEQFF. The CDR3 DNA reads as TGCGCCAGCAGCTTGGTAGCGGGAGGTAACAATGAGCAGTTCTTC.

This clonotype has a handful of counts. V gene TRBV25-1 combines with J gene TRBJ2-3; 11 nucleotides agree with TRBD2. Germline values: CDR1 MGHDK, CDR2 SYGVNS. The CDR3 runs 17 residues. With V trimmed by 2 bases and J by 2 bases, 6 bases remained unmatched. The CDR3 here is CASSEPLLAGATDTQYF. Here the CDR3 DNA reads TGTGCCAGCAGTGAACCCCTACTAGCGGGAGCCACAGATACGCAGTATTTT.

In its sample, this clonotype was seen many times. The V call is TRBV3-1, the J call TRBJ1-3, with no clear D. Germline CDR1 and CDR2: LGHDT and YNNKEL (reference sequence). The CDR3 has 15 residues. V was shortened by 7 bases and J by 0 bases, with 13 bases between the two germline ends. The CDR3 region is CASTSNPISGNTIYF. CDR3 DNA: TGTGCCAGCACCTCCAACCCAATCTCTGGAAACACCATATATTTT.

The V call is TRBV30, the J call TRBJ2-7; 9 bases line up with TRBD2. Trimming removed 2 bases from V and 5 bases from J; junction bases left unmatched: 7. The germline gives CDR1 GTSNPN, CDR2 SVGIG (reference sequence). This CDR3 comprises 14 residues. CDR3 in DNA: TGTGCCTGGAGTACACTAGCGGGTATTCACGAGCAGTACTTC. The encoded protein is CAWSTLAGIHEQYF.

V is TRBV15 and J is TRBJ1-3; the D is unclear. V lost 1 base and J 3 bases, leaving 13 bases between the germline ends. There are 16 residues in the CDR3. Germline-derived CDR1 and CDR2 are LNHNV and YYDKDF (reference sequence). The CDR3 is CATSRVRRESGNTIYF. The DNA for the CDR3 is TGTGCCACCAGCAGAGTCCGGCGTGAGAGTGGAAACACCATATATTTT. Together with reference TRBV15 and TRBJ1-3, the CDR3 gives the full variable domain: DAMVIQNPRYQVTQFGKPVTLSCSQTLNHNVMYWYQQKSSQAPKLLFHYYDKDFNNEADTPDNFQSRRPNTSFCFLDIRSPGLGDTAMYLCATSRVRRESGNTIYFGEGSWLTVV.

The chain links TRBV27 to TRBJ2-3; 9 bases are shared with TRBD2. In germline, CDR1 is MNHEY, CDR2 SMNVEV (reference sequence). Unmatched junction bases numbered 2, after V lost 0 bases and J lost 1 base. CDR3 length equals 16 residues. In DNA form, the CDR3 reads TGTGCCAGCAGTTTATCTTGGACTAGCGGCACAGATACGCAGTATTTT. Amino acid sequence: CASSLSWTSGTDTQYF.

This clonotype was observed at least ten times. V is TRBV6-1 and J is TRBJ1-1, with D unclear. V was clipped by 5 bases and J by 1 base, with 8 bases between them. Germline V CDR1 and CDR2: MNHNS, SASEGT. This CDR3 comprises 13 residues. The CDR3 reads CASSTGWNTEAFF. The CDR3 DNA is TGTGCCAGCAGTACGGGTTGGAACACTGAAGCTTTCTTT.

Ten or more counts support this clonotype. J is TRBJ2-7 and V is TRBV6-2 or TRBV6-3; a possible D gene is TRBD2 (6 bases). There are 14 residues in the CDR3. The V end lost 5 bases, the J end lost 3 bases, and 14 bases lay between the germline ends. In germline, CDR1 is MNHEY, CDR2 SVGEGT. The CDR3 sequence: CASSGFGGSYEQYF. The CDR3 DNA sequence: TGTGCCAGCAGTGGGTTCGGGGGTAGCTACGAGCAGTACTTC.

This clonotype was seen at least ten times. This chain connects TRBV2 to TRBJ2-5, with D uncertain. This CDR3 is built from 12 residues. Trimming removed 7 bases from V and 2 bases from J, with 8 bases in between. Germline values: CDR1 SNHLY, CDR2 FYNNEI. The CDR3 sequence: CASNGDQETQYF. The DNA for the CDR3 is TGTGCCAGCAACGGAGATCAAGAGACCCAGTACTTC.

The count of this clonotype is one. The chain joins TRBV5-1 to TRBJ1-2; D ambiguous. The CDR3 is made up of 15 amino acids. The V end was cut by 0 bases, the J end by 3 bases, with 12 bases between. Per the germline V gene, CDR1 is SGHRS and CDR2 is YFSETQ. Here the CDR3 reads CASSLEGSTHYGYTF. CDR3 nucleotides: TGCGCCAGCAGCTTGGAAGGATCGACCCACTATGGCTACACCTTC.

J is TRBJ2-1 and V is TRBV4-1; D gene unclear. Trimming pared 0 bases from V and 10 bases from J, leaving 7 bases between. Germline V gene data show CDR1 as MGHRA and CDR2 as YSYEKL. The CDR3 sequence is 12 residues long. The DNA of the CDR3 is TGCGCCAGCAGCCAAGATCCTAGGGAGCAGTTCTTC. Amino acid sequence: CASSQDPREQFF.

A few counts support this clonotype. The chain recombines TRBV14 with TRBJ2-5; 13 bases map to TRBD2. Trimming took 0 bases from V and 1 from J; bases not matched to a gene: 8. Germline CDR1 and CDR2: SGHDN and FVKESK. There are 19 residues in the CDR3. CDR3 sequence (DNA): TGTGCCAGCAGCCAAGATCGGAGGGGACTAGCGGGGTTCCAAGAGACCCAGTACTTC. Encoded protein: CASSQDRRGLAGFQETQYF.

V is TRBV6-5 and J is TRBJ1-4; D remains ambiguous. Germline loops: CDR1 MNHEY, CDR2 SVGAGI. The V end lost 1 base, the J end lost 5 bases, and 11 bases lay between the germline ends. The CDR3 totals 15 residues. The CDR3 nucleotides read TGTGCCAGCAGTTACTTAGGATTCGCGAATGAAAAACTGTTTTTT. Protein: CASSYLGFANEKLFF.

Ten or more counts support this clonotype. J is TRBJ2-3 and V is TRBV12-3 or TRBV12-4; D may be TRBD1 (7 bases). V lost 8 bases and J 5 bases, leaving 17 bases between the germline ends. The CDR3 is made up of 14 amino acids. The CDR3 coding sequence is TGTGCCAGCGGGAACAGGGGAGGTGGAGATACGCAGTATTTT. This encodes CASGNRGGGDTQYF.

This clonotype was seen at least ten times. The J gene is TRBJ2-7, the V gene TRBV30, with D perhaps matching TRBD2 (6 bases). The V gene's germline CDR1 is GTSNPN and CDR2 SVGIG (reference sequence). This CDR3 comprises 14 residues. V was clipped by 2 bases and J by 1 base, with 12 bases between them. The CDR3 loop is CAWSLGLTSYEQYF. CDR3 bases: TGTGCCTGGAGTCTCGGACTAACATCCTACGAGCAGTACTTC.

This clonotype was counted ten times or more. The rearrangement links TRBV5-1 to TRBJ2-3; weak D call: TRBD2 (5 bases). The germline CDR1 and CDR2 sequences are SGHRS and YFSETQ. The CDR3 is 13 amino acids. V lost 4 bases and J 3 bases, leaving 9 bases between the germline ends. The CDR3 DNA follows: TGCGCCAGCAGCCTACGGGAAACAGATACGCAGTATTTT. Its translation: CASSLRETDTQYF. The full variable domain, its missing parts supplied by reference TRBV5-1 and TRBJ2-3, is KAGVTQTPRYLIKTRGQQVTLSCSPISGHRSVSWYQQTPGQGLQFLFEYFSETQRNKGNFPGRFSGRQFSNSRSEMNVSTLELGDSALYLCASSLRETDTQYFGPGTRLTVL.

This clonotype came up many times. The chain carries TRBV6-2 or TRBV6-3 and TRBJ1-1; D is undetermined. V shed 5 bases and J shed 6 bases, with 19 bases lying between them. In germline, CDR1 is MNHEY, CDR2 SVGEGT. This CDR3 contains 15 residues. The CDR3: CASSRRKDPAAEAFF. Written as DNA, the CDR3 is TGTGCCAGCAGTCGTCGAAAGGATCCTGCTGCTGAAGCTTTCTTT.

This clonotype was recorded at least ten times. The CDR3, as DNA: TGTGCCAGCAGTTTTGACAGGGTTAACACTGAAGCTTTCTTT. Its protein is CASSFDRVNTEAFF. The rearrangement uses TRBV27 and TRBJ1-1; 7 nucleotides match TRBD1. With 3 bases clipped from V and 2 bases from J, the junction kept 3 bases outside the gene matches. The CDR3 loop spans 14 amino acids. CDR1 is MNHEY and CDR2 is SMNVEV in the germline V gene (reference sequence).

This clonotype was detected ten times or more. The chain carries TRBV7-8 and TRBJ2-5, with 13 nucleotides matching TRBD2. Germline V CDR1 and CDR2: SGHVS, FQNEAQ. V dropped 6 bases and J dropped 0; count of bases not matched to a gene: 7. The length of the CDR3 is 17 residues. The CDR3, as DNA: TGTGCCAGCAGTAAAGGGACTAGCGGGATATACCAAGAGACCCAGTACTTC. It is translated as CASSKGTSGIYQETQYF.

This clonotype was recorded at least ten times. This chain links TRBV12-3 or TRBV12-4 with TRBJ2-3; the D gene is possibly TRBD2 (6 bases). This CDR3 comprises 15 residues. Trimming took off 3 bases at V and 5 bases at J, with 15 bases between the two ends. The CDR3 region is CASSFGVGGGDTQYF. DNA for the CDR3: TGTGCCAGCAGTTTCGGGGTCGGGGGTGGAGATACGCAGTATTTT.

The table lists this clonotype with many counts. The V call is TRBV12-3 or TRBV12-4, the J call TRBJ2-1, with D perhaps given as TRBD1 or TRBD2 (5 bases each). The V end was cut by 6 bases, the J end by 8 bases, with 20 bases between. The CDR3 is 15 residues long. CDR3 residues: CASRPRGGSGDEQFF. DNA of the CDR3: TGTGCCAGCAGACCACGGGGCGGGTCCGGCGATGAGCAGTTCTTC.

The genes are TRBV7-9 and TRBJ1-2; D is unclear. From germline, CDR1 is SEHNR and CDR2 FQNEAQ (reference sequence). CDR3 length: 14 residues. Between the trimmed V and J ends, which lost 3 bases and 4 bases, there was a span of 12 bases. The CDR3, as DNA: TGTGCCAGCAGCTTTACCAGCACGGCCTATGGCTACACCTTC. This encodes CASSFTSTAYGYTF.

This clonotype came up a few times. V usage is TRBV9 and J usage is TRBJ2-3, with 11 bases identical to TRBD2. Germline V CDR1 and CDR2: SGDLS, YYNGEE. V shed 7 bases, J shed 0 bases, and the junction held 4 bases outside the gene matches. The CDR3 loop spans 15 amino acids. CDR3 sequence reads: CASGTSGVSTDTQYF. Written as DNA, the CDR3 is TGTGCCAGCGGGACTAGCGGTGTTAGCACAGATACGCAGTATTTT.

This clonotype was detected ten times or more. V and J are TRBV6-2 or TRBV6-3 and TRBJ1-2; a possible D gene is TRBD1 (6 bases). The CDR3 length is 12 residues. The germline V gene has CDR1 MNHEY and CDR2 SVGEGT. V dropped 8 bases and J dropped 3 bases, with 10 bases sitting between them. CDR3 nucleotides: TGTGCCAGCGGCAGGGGTGACTATGGCTACACCTTC. It specifies CASGRGDYGYTF.

V and J are TRBV20-1 and TRBJ2-1, with 16 positions matching TRBD2. The V and J ends lost 0 bases and 6 bases, in that order; junction bases with no gene match: 8. CDR1 is DFQATT, CDR2 SNEGSKA, per germline (reference sequence). The CDR3 loop spans 18 amino acids. The CDR3 loop reads CSARDPGLAGGPGNEQFF. Here the CDR3 DNA reads TGCAGTGCTAGAGATCCGGGACTAGCGGGAGGGCCGGGCAATGAGCAGTTCTTC.